One and the same sample provided the 30 T cell receptor beta chains below, sequenced in a study of shared clonotypes between healthy human individuals. Data came from immunoSEQ multiplex PCR; TCRdb stores just in-frame clones and leaves some out. The sample includes approximately 2.5 million clones, over 85% seen only once; the top ten take 0.35% to 0.45%. The material sequenced was naive CD4+ T cells from PBMCs. The subset is: CD45RA+ positively selected. The source is a man in his late teens or twenties in good health. Some clones in this sample may be carry-over from other donors' samples.

The rearrangement links TRBV28 to TRBJ1-3; maybe TRBD1 (5 bases). Germline lookup yields CDR1 MDHEN and CDR2 SYDVKM. The CDR3 length is 15 residues. Trimming removed 6 bases at V and 0 bases at J, with 12 bases between. The CDR3 loop reads CASRRRDASGNTIYF. CDR3 coding DNA: TGTGCCAGCAGACGACGGGACGCCTCTGGAAACACCATATATTTT.

The CDR3, as DNA: TGCGCCAGCAGCTTGTGGCGACGGCAAGAGACCCAGTACTTC. Translated: CASSLWRRQETQYF. The chain joins TRBV5-1 to TRBJ2-5; D is unclear. Trimming removed 1 base from V and 2 bases from J, with 9 bases in between. Germline-derived CDR1 and CDR2 are SGHRS and YFSETQ. The CDR3 covers 14 residues.

The chain recombines TRBV6-5 with TRBJ1-2, with 12 bases matching TRBD1. The CDR3 length is 13 residues. J was trimmed by 8 bases and V by 6 bases; bases with no gene match: 4. Germline V gives CDR1 MNHEY, CDR2 SVGAGI. As DNA, the CDR3 is TGTGCCAGCAGGCCCGGGACAGGGGGCGGCTACACCTTC. Protein sequence: CASRPGTGGGYTF.

The rearrangement links TRBV5-1 to TRBJ1-1; D not resolved. The V and J ends lost 4 bases and 1 base respectively, with 11 bases between them. CDR1 is SGHRS and CDR2 is YFSETQ in the germline V gene. The CDR3 loop spans 14 amino acids. The CDR3 loop is CASSLNGWNTEAFF. CDR3 nucleotide sequence: TGCGCCAGCAGCCTGAATGGGTGGAACACTGAAGCTTTCTTT.

This chain connects TRBV11-1 to TRBJ2-4; 7 bases map to TRBD1. Germline V gives CDR1 SGHAT, CDR2 FQDESV (reference sequence). Trimming cost V 5 bases and J 2 bases; bases outside gene matches: 6. This CDR3 has 15 residues. In nucleotides, the CDR3 is TGTGCCAGCAGCGAGGGACAGCGGTCCAAAAACATTCAGTACTTC. The encoded protein is CASSEGQRSKNIQYF.

This clone was found once. The chain links TRBV5-5 to TRBJ1-1; 7 nucleotides align to TRBD1. This CDR3 has 15 residues. CDR1 is SGHKS, CDR2 YYEKEE, per germline (reference sequence). V trimming: 1 base; J trimming: 3 bases; junction bases outside the gene matches: 6. In nucleotides, the CDR3 is TGTGCCAGCAGCTTGATATCAGGGGGACACACTGAAGCTTTCTTT. Translating gives CASSLISGGHTEAFF.

CDR3 coding DNA: TGTGCCAGCAGCCAAGATTTGCTAGCGGGAGCGATTGAGCAGTTCTTC. It specifies CASSQDLLAGAIEQFF. The chain is built from TRBV14 and TRBJ2-1; 10 bases map to TRBD2. The CDR3 spans 16 residues. The V and J ends lost 0 bases and 9 bases, in that order; junction bases with no gene match: 8. From germline, CDR1 is SGHDN and CDR2 FVKESK.

On this clone: The junction departs from germline at one end; a sequencing error may be responsible. V gene TRBV5-1 combines with J gene TRBJ2-5, with TRBD2 identical over 10 bases. The CDR3 is 13 amino acids. Germline V gene sequence: CDR1 SGHRS, CDR2 YFSETQ. The CDR3, as DNA: TGCGCCAGCAGCTTGGGGGCTACCGGGACTAGCGACTTC. Translated: CASSLGATGTSDF.

V usage is TRBV19 and J usage is TRBJ1-2, with TRBD1 matching over 7 bases. Trimming cost V 7 bases and J 7 bases; bases outside gene matches: 12. CDR3 size: 14 residues. Looked up from germline, CDR1 is LNHDA and CDR2 is SQIVND (reference sequence). The CDR3 here is CASNPEDRSGGYTF. In nucleotides, the CDR3 is TGTGCCAGTAACCCGGAGGACAGGTCGGGTGGCTACACCTTC.

The chain uses TRBV7-2 and TRBJ2-7; tentatively, D is TRBD1 or TRBD2 (5 bases each). V lost 1 base and J 3 bases, leaving 7 bases between the germline ends. Germline assignment: CDR1 SGHTA and CDR2 FQGNSA. This CDR3 is built from 13 residues. The chain's CDR3 is CASSLGDHYEQYF. The CDR3 nucleotides read TGTGCCAGCAGCTTAGGGGACCACTACGAGCAGTACTTC.

Comment on this clone: Different DNA sequences within this sample yield the same CDR3. CDR3 protein: CASSYSRDQPQHF. The CDR3 coding sequence is TGTGCCAGCAGTTACTCGCGAGATCAGCCCCAGCATTTT. The J gene is TRBJ1-5, the V gene TRBV6-5; D is uncertain. V lost 0 bases and J 5 bases, leaving 5 bases between the germline ends. The CDR3 sequence is 13 residues long. Germline V lookup: CDR1 MNHEY, CDR2 SVGAGI.

This clone appeared once. The gene calls are TRBV29-1 and TRBJ1-2, with D unclear. There are 12 residues in the CDR3. Trimming left V 4 bases short and J 5 bases short, with 11 bases between. Germline values: CDR1 SQVTM, CDR2 ANQGSEA. The CDR3 DNA follows: TGCAGCGTTGTTCATCCGGGGTATGGCTACACCTTC. The encoded protein is CSVVHPGYGYTF.

J is TRBJ2-3 and V is TRBV7-2; 7 nucleotides match TRBD2. This CDR3 is 16 amino acids long. Germline V gene data show CDR1 as SGHTA and CDR2 as FQGNSA. V lost 4 bases to trimming and J lost 3 bases; unmatched junction nucleotides: 10. CDR3 DNA sequence: TGTGCCAGCAGCTCGCCGGGGGAGGGTGGTACAGATACGCAGTATTTT. Amino acids: CASSSPGEGGTDTQYF.

The chain uses TRBV19 and TRBJ2-2; 11 bases agree with TRBD2. Germline CDR1 and CDR2: LNHDA and SQIVND (reference sequence). V lost 4 bases to trimming and J lost 1 base; unmatched junction nucleotides: 5. The CDR3 length is 17 residues. The CDR3: CASSTGLAVGNTGELFF. CDR3 bases: TGTGCCAGTAGTACGGGACTAGCGGTGGGGAACACCGGGGAGCTGTTTTTT.

The chain couples TRBV7-8 to TRBJ1-1; 7 positions agree with TRBD1. The CDR3 consists of 12 residues. Germline loops: CDR1 SGHVS, CDR2 FQNEAQ. Trimming cost V 11 bases and J 5 bases; bases outside gene matches: 8. The DNA for the CDR3 is TGTGCCTCCCGGGCCAGGGGGACTGAAGCTTTCTTT. Translated, it gives CASRARGTEAFF.

This clone appeared once. This rearrangement joins TRBV12-2 to TRBJ2-7; the table names TRBD1, a call not compared with the DNA. TRBV12-2 is an annotated pseudogene. The CDR3 has 15 residues. CDR3 sequence: CASRPGQGAYYEQYF. DNA of the CDR3: TGTGCAAGTCGCCCCGGACAGGGGGCATATTACGAGCAGTACTTC.

The chain employs TRBV29-1 and TRBJ2-1, with 12 bases matching TRBD2. V gave up 4 bases and J gave up 6 bases; unmatched junction bases: 4. CDR3 length equals 14 residues. In germline, CDR1 is SQVTM, CDR2 ANQGSEA. CDR3 protein: CSVAGLAGLNEQFF. In DNA, the CDR3 is TGCAGCGTTGCAGGACTAGCGGGACTCAATGAGCAGTTCTTC.

The chain has TRBV23-1 and TRBJ1-3; D is perhaps TRBD1 (6 bases). TRBV23-1 is an open reading frame, and its role is uncertain. The CDR3 length is 17 residues. V was shortened by 9 bases and J by 0 bases, with 21 bases between the two germline ends. The CDR3 spells CARHRTRGPTSGNTIYF. In DNA form, the CDR3 reads TGCGCCAGGCACCGAACACGGGGGCCGACCTCTGGAAACACCATATATTTT.

This chain links TRBV14 with TRBJ1-2; D not resolved. CDR1 and CDR2 from the germline V gene are SGHDN and FVKESK. The CDR3 contains 13 residues. Trimming stripped 2 bases from V and 6 bases from J, with 10 bases between. The CDR3 DNA is TGTGCCAGCAGCCAACTAAACGGGGATGGCTACACCTTC. This gives the protein CASSQLNGDGYTF.

The V call is TRBV18, the J call TRBJ2-5; TRBD1 matches 8 bases. Losses at the gene ends were 4 bases for V and 5 bases for J; bases not matched to a gene: 9. This CDR3 has 15 residues. CDR1 and CDR2 from the germline V gene are KGHSH and LQKENI. The CDR3 protein is CASSLIGQGRETQYF. The CDR3 coding sequence is TGTGCCAGCTCACTTATTGGACAGGGACGGGAGACCCAGTACTTC.

CDR3 protein: CSVEERVGNPDEQFF. CDR3 DNA: TGCAGCGTTGAAGAGAGGGTAGGCAACCCCGATGAGCAGTTCTTC. This chain joins TRBV29-1 and TRBJ2-1, with D possibly matching TRBD2 (5 bases). CDR1 and CDR2 from the germline V gene are SQVTM and ANQGSEA. The CDR3 consists of 15 residues. Deletions cut 0 bases from V and 8 bases from J, with 17 bases between.

This chain joins TRBV7-2 and TRBJ2-7; D is ambiguous. V lost 1 base, J lost 0 bases, and 10 bases lay in between. The germline V gene encodes CDR1 SGHTA and CDR2 FQGNSA. The CDR3 contains 15 residues. Here the CDR3 reads CASSLGAASSYEQYF. CDR3 DNA: TGTGCCAGCAGCTTAGGGGCGGCAAGCTCCTACGAGCAGTACTTC.

Comment on this clone: Other DNA sequences in this sample translate to the same CDR3. The V and J genes are TRBV7-8 and TRBJ2-5; D tentatively fits TRBD1 or TRBD2 (5 bases each). This CDR3 is 13 amino acids long. Trimming removed 5 bases at V and 5 bases at J, with 12 bases between. Germline values: CDR1 SGHVS, CDR2 FQNEAQ. CDR3 nucleotides: TGTGCCAGCAGCCCGGGGCAGCAGGAGACCCAGTACTTC. This codes for CASSPGQQETQYF. Variable domain in full (rest from reference TRBV7-8 and TRBJ2-5): GAGVSQSPRYKVAKRGQDVALRCDPISGHVSLFWYQQALGQGPEFLTYFQNEAQLDKSGLPSDRFFAERPEGSVSTLKIQRTQQEDSAVYLCASSPGQQETQYFGPGTRLLVL.

This clone was seen once. This chain joins TRBV25-1 and TRBJ2-7; perhaps TRBD1 as D (5 bases). The germline CDR1 and CDR2 sequences are MGHDK and SYGVNS. V gave up 5 bases and J gave up 4 bases, with 21 bases separating them. The CDR3 is 16 residues long. The CDR3 DNA follows: TGTGCCAGCAGTCCTCACCCTGGGCAGGGTTATTACGAGCAGTACTTC. It is translated as CASSPHPGQGYYEQYF.

The V call is TRBV5-1, the J call TRBJ2-5, with TRBD2 matching 7 bases. The trim removed 6 bases at V and 2 bases at J, leaving 19 bases unmatched. The germline V gene encodes CDR1 SGHRS and CDR2 YFSETQ. The CDR3 length is 18 residues. CDR3: CASNSGLGSGRLQETQYF. The CDR3 nucleotides read TGCGCCAGCAACTCAGGGTTGGGTAGCGGGCGGCTTCAAGAGACCCAGTACTTC.

The V and J genes are TRBV18 and TRBJ1-2; D gene uncertain. CDR1 is KGHSH and CDR2 is LQKENI in the germline V gene. CDR3 length: 15 amino acids. Trimming pared 1 base from V and 1 base from J, leaving 10 bases between. For the CDR3, the DNA is TGTGCCAGCTCACCACGGACGGATAATAACTATGGCTACACCTTC. Its protein product is CASSPRTDNNYGYTF.

This clone has only one observation. This chain connects TRBV7-2 to TRBJ1-1, with D tentatively TRBD1 (5 bases). V lost 3 bases and J 3 bases, leaving 8 bases between the germline ends. Germline V CDR1 and CDR2: SGHTA, FQGNSA. The CDR3 sequence is 13 residues long. The CDR3 here is CASSFSGHTEAFF. The CDR3 nucleotides are TGTGCCAGCAGCTTTTCAGGGCACACTGAAGCTTTCTTT.

This chain joins TRBV6-1 and TRBJ2-7; tentatively, D is TRBD1 (6 bases). Trimming left V 6 bases short and J 3 bases short, with 12 bases between. The CDR3 contains 13 residues. Germline loops: CDR1 MNHNS, CDR2 SASEGT. As DNA, the CDR3 is TGTGCCAGCAGGCCCGGGACATTCTACGAGCAGTACTTC. This encodes CASRPGTFYEQYF.

The genes are TRBV2 and TRBJ1-4; tentatively, D is TRBD1 (5 bases). Trimming cost V 4 bases and J 7 bases, with 10 bases left between them. This CDR3 comprises 13 residues. Germline-derived CDR1 and CDR2 are SNHLY and FYNNEI. The CDR3 DNA sequence: TGTGCCAGCAGTGCCAGGGTGTCTGAAAAACTGTTTTTT. It specifies CASSARVSEKLFF.

The rearrangement links TRBV10-1 to TRBJ1-1; D is possibly TRBD1 (5 bases). The V and J ends lost 6 bases and 3 bases respectively, with 11 bases between them. Per the germline V gene, CDR1 is WNHNN and CDR2 is SYGVQD (reference sequence). The CDR3 loop spans 13 amino acids. The CDR3 reads CASRVDRDTEAFF. DNA of the CDR3: TGCGCCAGCAGGGTCGACAGAGACACTGAAGCTTTCTTT.